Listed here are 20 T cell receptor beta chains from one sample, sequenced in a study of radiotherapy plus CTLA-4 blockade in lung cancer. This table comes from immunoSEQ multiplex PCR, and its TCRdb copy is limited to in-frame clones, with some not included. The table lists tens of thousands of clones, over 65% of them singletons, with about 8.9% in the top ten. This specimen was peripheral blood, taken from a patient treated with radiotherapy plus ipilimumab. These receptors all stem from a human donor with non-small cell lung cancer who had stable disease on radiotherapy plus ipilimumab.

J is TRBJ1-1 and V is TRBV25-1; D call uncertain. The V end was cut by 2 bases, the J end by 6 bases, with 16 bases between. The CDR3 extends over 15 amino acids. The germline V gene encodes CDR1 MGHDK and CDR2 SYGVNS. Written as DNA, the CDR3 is TGTGCCAGCAGTGAACCCATAACGTCGAGCGCTGAAGCTTTCTTT. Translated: CASSEPITSSAEAFF.

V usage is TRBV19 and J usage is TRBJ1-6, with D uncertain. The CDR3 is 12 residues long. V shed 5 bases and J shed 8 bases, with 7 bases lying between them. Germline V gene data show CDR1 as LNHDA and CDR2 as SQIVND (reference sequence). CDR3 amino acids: CASSRLDSPLHF. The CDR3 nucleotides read TGTGCCAGTAGTCGACTGGATTCACCCCTCCACTTT.

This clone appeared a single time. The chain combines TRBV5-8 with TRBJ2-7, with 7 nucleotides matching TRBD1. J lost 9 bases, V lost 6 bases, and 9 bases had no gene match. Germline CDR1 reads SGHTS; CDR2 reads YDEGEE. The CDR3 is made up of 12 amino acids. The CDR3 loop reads CASNPDRFLQYF. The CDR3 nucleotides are TGTGCCAGCAACCCGGACAGGTTTTTGCAGTACTTC.

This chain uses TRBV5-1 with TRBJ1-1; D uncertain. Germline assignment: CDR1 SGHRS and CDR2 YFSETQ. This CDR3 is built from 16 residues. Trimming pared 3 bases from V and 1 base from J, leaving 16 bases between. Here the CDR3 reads CASSSAPFQRNTEAFF. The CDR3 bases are TGCGCCAGCAGCTCGGCGCCCTTCCAAAGGAACACTGAAGCTTTCTTT.

This chain's CDR3 is CASSQNMDEQYV. The CDR3 DNA reads TGTGCCAGCTCACAGAACATGGACGAGCAGTACGTC. V is TRBV18 and J is TRBJ2-7; D not certain. The CDR3 is made up of 12 amino acids. The germline V and J ends were trimmed by 4 bases and 5 bases, with 9 bases remaining between them. Germline CDR1 and CDR2: KGHSH and LQKENI.

In DNA form, the CDR3 reads TGTGCCAGCTCACCGACCGACAGGGGTGGAAACACCATATATTTT. Translated: CASSPTDRGGNTIYF. The chain uses TRBV18 and TRBJ1-3; TRBD1 matches at 8 bases. This CDR3 spans 15 amino acids. After removal of 3 bases from V and 3 bases from J, the junction contained 4 bases not matched to a gene. Germline V lookup: CDR1 KGHSH, CDR2 LQKENI.

In nucleotides, the CDR3 is TGTGCCATCGGGGGGGACAGGGGCCATGCTAACTATGGCTACACCTTC. Amino acids: CAIGGDRGHANYGYTF. The genes are TRBV10-3 and TRBJ1-2; 10 nucleotides align to TRBD1. Germline CDR1 reads ENHRY; CDR2 reads SYGVKD. The V and J ends lost 8 bases and 0 bases, in that order; junction bases with no gene match: 9. The CDR3 is 16 amino acids.

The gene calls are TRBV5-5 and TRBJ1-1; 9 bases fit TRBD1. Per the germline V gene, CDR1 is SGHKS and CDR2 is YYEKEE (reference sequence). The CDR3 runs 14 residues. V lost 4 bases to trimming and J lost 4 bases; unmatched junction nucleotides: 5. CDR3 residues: CASSEQGAVTEAFF. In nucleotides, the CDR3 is TGTGCCAGCAGCGAACAGGGGGCTGTCACTGAAGCTTTCTTT.

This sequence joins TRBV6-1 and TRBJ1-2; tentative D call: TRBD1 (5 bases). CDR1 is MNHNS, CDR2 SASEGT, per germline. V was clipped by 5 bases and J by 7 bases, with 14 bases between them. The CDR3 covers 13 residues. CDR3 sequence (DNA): TGTGCCAGCAGTATCGGGGGAGTTTCTGGCTACACCTTC. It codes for CASSIGGVSGYTF.

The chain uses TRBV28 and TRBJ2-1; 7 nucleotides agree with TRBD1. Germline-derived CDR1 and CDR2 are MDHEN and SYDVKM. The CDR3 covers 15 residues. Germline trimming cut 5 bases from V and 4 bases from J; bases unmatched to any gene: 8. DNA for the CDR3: TGTGCCAGCAGTGCCGGTAGGGGGCTTTACAATGAGCAGTTCTTC. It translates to CASSAGRGLYNEQFF. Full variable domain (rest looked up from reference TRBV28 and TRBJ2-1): DVKVTQSSRYLVKRTGEKVFLECVQDMDHENMFWYRQDPGLGLRLIYFSYDVKMKEKGDIPEGYSVSREKKERFSLILESASTNQTSMYLCASSAGRGLYNEQFFGPGTRLTVL.

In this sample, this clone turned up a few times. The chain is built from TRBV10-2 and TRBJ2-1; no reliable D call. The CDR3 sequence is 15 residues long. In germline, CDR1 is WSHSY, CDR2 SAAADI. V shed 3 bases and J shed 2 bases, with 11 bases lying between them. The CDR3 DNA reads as TGCGCCAGCAGTGATTCTACCGTGACCTACAATGAGCAGTTCTTC. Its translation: CASSDSTVTYNEQFF.

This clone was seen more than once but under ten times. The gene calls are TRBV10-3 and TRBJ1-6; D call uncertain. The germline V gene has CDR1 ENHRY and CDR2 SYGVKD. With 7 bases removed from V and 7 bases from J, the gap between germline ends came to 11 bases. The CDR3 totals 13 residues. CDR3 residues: CAIKGTGNSPLHF. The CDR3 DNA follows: TGTGCCATCAAGGGTACGGGAAATTCACCCCTCCACTTT.

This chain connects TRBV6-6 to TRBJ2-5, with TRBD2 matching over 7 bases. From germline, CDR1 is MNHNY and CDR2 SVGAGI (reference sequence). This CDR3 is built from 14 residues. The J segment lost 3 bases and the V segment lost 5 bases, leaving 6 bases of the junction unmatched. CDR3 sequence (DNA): TGTGCCAGCAGTAACCCGGGGACTAAAGAGACCCAGTACTTC. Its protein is CASSNPGTKETQYF.

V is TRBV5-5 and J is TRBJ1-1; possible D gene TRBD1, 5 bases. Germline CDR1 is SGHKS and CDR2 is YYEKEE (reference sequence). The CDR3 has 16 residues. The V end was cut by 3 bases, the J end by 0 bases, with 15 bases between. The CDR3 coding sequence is TGTGCCAGCAGCTCTTTTAGGACGGACATGAACACTGAAGCTTTCTTT. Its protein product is CASSSFRTDMNTEAFF.

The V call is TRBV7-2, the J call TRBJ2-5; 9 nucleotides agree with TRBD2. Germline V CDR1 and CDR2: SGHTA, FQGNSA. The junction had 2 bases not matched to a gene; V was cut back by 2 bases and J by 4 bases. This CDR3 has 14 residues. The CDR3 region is CASSLLRGGETQYF. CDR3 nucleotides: TGTGCCAGCAGCTTACTGCGGGGGGGAGAGACCCAGTACTTC.

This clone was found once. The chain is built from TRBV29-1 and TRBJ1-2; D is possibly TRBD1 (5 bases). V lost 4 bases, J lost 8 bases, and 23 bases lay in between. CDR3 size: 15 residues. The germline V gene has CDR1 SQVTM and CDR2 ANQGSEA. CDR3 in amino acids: CSVGGGGPMLSGYTF. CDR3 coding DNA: TGCAGCGTTGGGGGGGGTGGACCTATGCTCTCCGGCTACACCTTC.

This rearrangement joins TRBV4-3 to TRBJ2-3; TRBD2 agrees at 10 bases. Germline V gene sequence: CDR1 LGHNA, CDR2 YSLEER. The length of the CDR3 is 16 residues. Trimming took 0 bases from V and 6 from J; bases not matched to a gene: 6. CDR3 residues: CASSQEGAGGRDTQYF. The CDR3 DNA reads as TGCGCCAGCAGCCAAGAGGGAGCGGGGGGGCGCGATACGCAGTATTTT.

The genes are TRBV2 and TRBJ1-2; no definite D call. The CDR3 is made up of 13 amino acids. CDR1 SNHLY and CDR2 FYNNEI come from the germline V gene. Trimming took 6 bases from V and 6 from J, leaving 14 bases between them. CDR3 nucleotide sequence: TGTGCCAGCAGAGTGGGAGAAGTGGATGGCTACACCTTC. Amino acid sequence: CASRVGEVDGYTF. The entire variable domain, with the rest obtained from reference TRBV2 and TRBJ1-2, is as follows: EPEVTQTPSHQVTQMGQEVILRCVPISNHLYFYWYRQILGQKVEFLVSFYNNEISEKSEIFDDQFSVERPDGSNFTLKIRSTKLEDSAMYFCASRVGEVDGYTFGSGTRLTVV.

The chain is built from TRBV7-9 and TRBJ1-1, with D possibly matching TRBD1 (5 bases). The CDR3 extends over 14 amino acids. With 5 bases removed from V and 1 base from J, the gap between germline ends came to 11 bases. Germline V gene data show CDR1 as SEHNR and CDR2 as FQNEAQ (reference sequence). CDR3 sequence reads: CASSIGGANTEAFF. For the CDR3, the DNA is TGTGCCAGCAGCATAGGAGGGGCGAACACTGAAGCTTTCTTT.

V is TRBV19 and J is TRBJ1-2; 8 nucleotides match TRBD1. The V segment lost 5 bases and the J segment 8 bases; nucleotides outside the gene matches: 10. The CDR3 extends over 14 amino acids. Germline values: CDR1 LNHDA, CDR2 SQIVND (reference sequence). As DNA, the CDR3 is TGTGCCAGTAGTCCAACAGGGGGAGTCAGCGGCTACACCTTC. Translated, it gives CASSPTGGVSGYTF.